This TCR beta chain comes out of a study of shared clonotypes between healthy human individuals. The table came from immunoSEQ multiplex PCR; TCRdb's copy has only in-frame clones and leaves some out. In the table there are under 600,000 clones, around 97% of which are singletons. The germline gives CDR1 SEHNR, CDR2 FQNEAQ (reference sequence). Trimming at V came to 5 bases and at J to 10 bases, leaving 9 bases not matched to a gene. The CDR3 consists of 13 residues. The specimen sequenced was naive CD4+ T cells sorted from blood. The sample's subset: CD45RA+ positively selected. This sequence was found in a woman in her twenties or thirties in good health. The chain links TRBV7-9 to TRBJ1-1; TRBD1 aligns across 8 bases. CDR3 DNA sequence: TGTGCCAGCAGCATACAGGGGGGTAGTGGAGCTTTCTTT. Its protein is CASSIQGGSGAFF.